This TCR beta chain appears in the sequencing data of a study of CD8 T cells in Susac syndrome. RNA amounts of roughly 0.45 to 1 ug underwent reverse transcription with random hexamers. immunoSEQ multiplex PCR amplified TCR beta CDR3 across 54 Vbeta, 13 Jbeta. MiXCR, applied by TCRdb to the immunoSEQ multiplex PCR reads, yields one record per CDR3 protein. The table lists roughly 120,000 distinct CDR3 sequences, around 94% of them singletons. This CDR3 contains 16 residues. Germline V gene lookup returns CDR1 SGHRS and CDR2 YFSETQ. Deletions cut 4 bases from V and 0 bases from J, with 13 bases between. Sequencing of TCR beta was performed on blood CD8+ T cells and on blood CD4+ T cells.

The TCR sequence derives from a human donor in good health. The V gene is TRBV5-1, the J gene TRBJ2-2, with a tentative D call TRBD1 (6 bases). Sequenced input: CD4+ T cells from PBMCs. CDR3 amino acids: CASSPPPGANTGELFF. DNA for the CDR3: TGCGCCAGCAGCCCTCCTCCAGGGGCGAACACCGGGGAGCTGTTTTTT.